These 21 T cell receptor beta chains originate from one sample sequenced in a study of T cell responses to AZD1222 COVID-19 vaccine. Profiled with immunoSEQ multiplex PCR; TCRdb holds only in-frame clones, not every one. Altogether about 130,000 clones are present, over 85% being singletons, with the ten largest covering around 6.5%. The specimen was peripheral blood, collected 28 days after the second AZD1222 dose. These receptors all come from an adult who received the AZD1222 COVID-19 vaccine.

The V and J genes are TRBV4-2 and TRBJ2-2; D is possibly TRBD2 (5 bases). The CDR3 covers 14 residues. V was shortened by 0 bases and J by 6 bases, with 8 bases between the two germline ends. Looked up from germline, CDR1 is LGHNA and CDR2 is YNFKEQ. The CDR3 nucleotides read TGTGCCAGCAGCCAAGATTTTAGCGCCGGGGAGCTGTTTTTT. Translation gives CASSQDFSAGELFF.

This clone showed up just once. The chain links TRBV7-9 to TRBJ1-4; no clear D. The length of the CDR3 is 14 residues. V was clipped by 2 bases and J by 7 bases, with 11 bases between them. CDR1 is SEHNR and CDR2 is FQNEAQ in the germline V gene (reference sequence). As DNA, the CDR3 is TGTGCCAGCAGCTTATTACTGCCTAGTGAAAAACTGTTTTTT. This codes for CASSLLLPSEKLFF.

The chain joins TRBV3-1 (or the pseudogene TRBV3-2) to TRBJ2-3; weak D call: TRBD2 (5 bases). The V end lost 4 bases, the J end lost 9 bases, and 17 bases lay between the germline ends. The germline CDR1 and CDR2 sequences are LGHDT and YNNKEL (reference sequence). This CDR3 has 14 amino acids. As DNA, the CDR3 is TGTGCCAGCAGCCCCTCGCCCCTGTGGGAGACGCAGTATTTT. Its protein product is CASSPSPLWETQYF.

The V gene is TRBV6-5, the J gene TRBJ2-7; 8 bases are shared with TRBD1. The J segment lost 0 bases and the V segment lost 8 bases, leaving 6 bases of the junction unmatched. Looked up from germline, CDR1 is MNHEY and CDR2 is SVGAGI. CDR3 length: 14 residues. CDR3 loop: CASPRTGSSYEQYF. Written as DNA, the CDR3 is TGTGCCAGCCCCCGGACAGGGAGCTCCTACGAGCAGTACTTC.

The chain uses TRBV5-1 and TRBJ2-5; no definite D call. V was shortened by 7 bases and J by 3 bases, with 19 bases between the two germline ends. From germline, CDR1 is SGHRS and CDR2 YFSETQ. This CDR3 region has 15 residues. CDR3 sequence reads: CASQYGPGPEETQYF. CDR3 nucleotides: TGCGCCAGCCAGTACGGACCGGGTCCAGAAGAGACCCAGTACTTC.

The V gene is TRBV27, the J gene TRBJ2-7; maybe TRBD2 (5 bases). Germline lookup yields CDR1 MNHEY and CDR2 SMNVEV (reference sequence). This CDR3 is built from 12 residues. Trimming cost V 5 bases and J 4 bases, with 9 bases left between them. The CDR3 DNA reads TGTGCCAGCAGTGTTCCGGGGTACGAGCAGTACTTC. Translating gives CASSVPGYEQYF.

Notes on this clone: Other DNA sequences in this specimen translate into the identical CDR3. The rearrangement links TRBV12-3 or TRBV12-4 to TRBJ2-7; D gene ambiguous. The CDR3 consists of 11 residues. Trimming cost V 3 bases and J 4 bases, with 4 bases left between them. The CDR3 nucleotides read TGTGCCAGCAGTTTGGGGTACGAGCAGTACTTC. Translating gives CASSLGYEQYF.

This clone turned up a few times. The gene calls are TRBV5-5 and TRBJ1-2; possibly TRBD1 for D (5 bases). This CDR3 is built from 15 residues. Trimming stripped 3 bases from V and 0 bases from J, with 12 bases between. Germline lookup yields CDR1 SGHKS and CDR2 YYEKEE (reference sequence). CDR3 sequence (DNA): TGTGCCAGCAGCTCCCTCTTGACAGCTAACTATGGCTACACCTTC. Translating it yields CASSSLLTANYGYTF.

This chain connects TRBV7-8 to TRBJ1-4; D is unresolved. CDR3 length: 15 residues. Trimming pared 5 bases from V and 0 bases from J, leaving 10 bases between. Germline CDR1 is SGHVS and CDR2 is FQNEAQ. In nucleotides, the CDR3 is TGTGCCAGCAGCCCCCGATTTACAACTAATGAAAAACTGTTTTTT. This sequence encodes CASSPRFTTNEKLFF.

The chain carries TRBV7-6 and TRBJ2-2; TRBD2 agrees at 9 bases. Losses at the gene ends were 2 bases for V and 1 base for J; bases not matched to a gene: 8. CDR3 length: 18 residues. The germline V gene encodes CDR1 SGHVS and CDR2 FNYEAQ. CDR3 in DNA: TGTGCCAGCAGCTTAAGGCCAGCGGGGGGATTGAACACCGGGGAGCTGTTTTTT. Protein sequence: CASSLRPAGGLNTGELFF.

The J gene is TRBJ2-1, the V gene TRBV5-1, with D uncertain. Germline V gives CDR1 SGHRS, CDR2 YFSETQ. The CDR3 contains 15 residues. With 0 bases removed from V and 0 bases from J, the gap between germline ends came to 7 bases. This CDR3 is CASSLVQSSYNEQFF. CDR3 DNA: TGCGCCAGCAGCTTGGTACAGAGCTCCTACAATGAGCAGTTCTTC.

This clone showed up just once. The rearrangement joins TRBV6-5 to TRBJ2-7, with D tentatively TRBD2 (6 bases). The length of the CDR3 is 14 residues. CDR1 is MNHEY, CDR2 SVGAGI, per germline. V was trimmed by 4 bases and J by 0 bases, leaving 10 bases between them. The CDR3 sequence: CASSSLGGSYEQYF. CDR3 bases: TGTGCCAGCAGTTCCCTCGGGGGCTCCTACGAGCAGTACTTC.

V and J are TRBV12-5 and TRBJ1-6, with 7 nucleotides matching TRBD1. The germline CDR1 and CDR2 sequences are LGHNT and FRNRAP. The J segment lost 10 bases and the V segment lost 7 bases, leaving 10 bases of the junction unmatched. CDR3 size: 14 residues. The CDR3 nucleotides are TGTGCTAGTGCCCAGGGGGTGTCAGGCTCACCCCTCCACTTT. Translated: CASAQGVSGSPLHF.

This chain joins TRBV3-1 (or the pseudogene TRBV3-2) and TRBJ2-2, with 12 bases that match TRBD2. J gave up 3 bases and V 4 bases, and 0 bases lay outside the gene matches. CDR1 and CDR2 (germline): LGHDT, YNNKEL (reference sequence). The CDR3 covers 15 residues. The CDR3 sequence is CASSRTSGDTGELFF. Here the CDR3 DNA reads TGTGCCAGCAGCCGGACTAGCGGGGACACCGGGGAGCTGTTTTTT.

V usage is TRBV7-9 and J usage is TRBJ1-5, with D uncertain. V shed 4 bases and J shed 5 bases, with 9 bases lying between them. This CDR3 has 13 amino acids. Germline V CDR1 and CDR2: SEHNR, FQNEAQ (reference sequence). The CDR3 protein is CASSSYEDQPQHF. In DNA, the CDR3 is TGTGCCAGCAGCTCCTACGAGGATCAGCCCCAGCATTTT. The entire variable domain, with the rest obtained from reference TRBV7-9 and TRBJ1-5, is as follows: DTGVSQNPRHKITKRGQNVTFRCDPISEHNRLYWYRQTLGQGPEFLTYFQNEAQLEKSRLLSDRFSAERPKGSFSTLEIQRTEQGDSAMYLCASSSYEDQPQHFGDGTRLSIL.

J is TRBJ1-6 and V is TRBV5-1; D remains ambiguous. Between the trimmed V and J ends, which lost 3 bases and 9 bases, there was a span of 4 bases. This CDR3 spans 11 amino acids. Germline V gene sequence: CDR1 SGHRS, CDR2 YFSETQ. CDR3 residues: CASSWCSPLHF. In DNA, the CDR3 is TGCGCCAGCAGCTGGTGTTCACCCCTCCACTTT.

The genes are TRBV25-1 and TRBJ1-2; a weak D match, TRBD1 (5 bases). V lost 2 bases and J 4 bases, leaving 20 bases between the germline ends. This CDR3 is built from 17 residues. Germline V gene lookup returns CDR1 MGHDK and CDR2 SYGVNS. The CDR3 sequence is CASSEPPTSAGTYGYTF. In DNA, the CDR3 is TGTGCCAGCAGTGAACCCCCGACAAGTGCGGGGACCTATGGCTACACCTTC.

In nucleotides, the CDR3 is TGTGCCAGTACCCCCCAGTCGGGGGACTATGGCTACACCTTC. Residues: CASTPQSGDYGYTF. The V and J genes are TRBV19 and TRBJ1-2; weak D call: TRBD1 (5 bases). This CDR3 is built from 14 residues. V gave up 7 bases and J gave up 3 bases, with 15 bases separating them. Germline V gene lookup returns CDR1 LNHDA and CDR2 SQIVND (reference sequence).

The chain has TRBV27 and TRBJ2-7, with 10 bases identical to TRBD1. The CDR3 totals 15 residues. J lost 5 bases, V lost 3 bases, and 7 bases had no gene match. Per germline, CDR1 MNHEY and CDR2 SMNVEV (reference sequence). This CDR3 reads CASSFSGTGVNEQYF. CDR3 DNA: TGTGCCAGCAGTTTTTCCGGGACAGGGGTAAACGAGCAGTACTTC.

J is TRBJ2-3 and V is TRBV4-3; D is ambiguous. CDR3 size: 14 residues. Germline V gene lookup returns CDR1 LGHNA and CDR2 YSLEER. V was trimmed by 2 bases and J by 10 bases, leaving 16 bases between them. The CDR3 is CASSQRAHLTAQYF. In nucleotides, the CDR3 is TGCGCCAGCAGCCAACGTGCCCATCTTACTGCGCAGTATTTT.

The V and J genes are TRBV10-3 and TRBJ1-4; D is unresolved. Trimming left V 4 bases short and J 7 bases short, with 10 bases between. Germline-derived CDR1 and CDR2 are ENHRY and SYGVKD. The CDR3 contains 13 residues. CDR3 sequence: CAISGRDREKLFF. The CDR3 DNA follows: TGTGCCATCAGTGGAAGGGATCGTGAAAAACTGTTTTTT.